One sample yielded the 28 T cell receptor beta chains listed below, sequenced in a study of PD-1 blockade in mismatch repair-deficient tumors. The protocol was immunoSEQ multiplex PCR, while the TCRdb copy is restricted to in-frame clones and leaves out a portion. Among more than 8,500 clones listed, approximately 85% were seen once. The source was PBMCs, collected about 48 weeks after starting pembrolizumab. These TCRs come from an adult with mismatch repair-deficient cancer.

The chain carries TRBV28 and TRBJ2-5; D is ambiguous. The J call may be incorrect, as the DNA end agrees better with TRBJ2-7. Germline loops: CDR1 MDHEN, CDR2 SYDVKM. CDR3 length: 12 residues. This chain's CDR3 is CASSYRAYEQYF. The CDR3 coding sequence is TGTGCCAGCAGTTACAGAGCCTACGAGCAGTACTTC.

The CDR3 protein is CASSLANQRYEQYF. CDR3 coding DNA: TGTGCCAGCAGCTTGGCGAATCAGCGATACGAGCAGTACTTC. The chain employs TRBV5-4 and TRBJ2-7; no clear D gene. CDR1 and CDR2 from the germline V gene are SGHNT and YYREEE (reference sequence). The CDR3 length is 14 residues. Trimming removed 0 bases from V and 4 bases from J, with 11 bases in between.

V gene TRBV4-1 combines with J gene TRBJ2-1, with D maybe TRBD1 (6 bases). This CDR3 is built from 15 residues. V was trimmed by 4 bases and J by 0 bases, leaving 10 bases between them. Germline CDR1 is MGHRA and CDR2 is YSYEKL. CDR3 amino acids: CASSPDRSSYNEQFF. DNA for the CDR3: TGCGCCAGCAGCCCGGACAGAAGCTCCTACAATGAGCAGTTCTTC.

V and J are TRBV7-3 and TRBJ1-6; 8 bases fit TRBD1. The V segment lost 4 bases and the J segment 6 bases; nucleotides outside the gene matches: 2. From germline, CDR1 is SGHTA and CDR2 FQGTGA. The CDR3 runs to 14 residues. The DNA for the CDR3 is TGTGCCAGCAGCTCCACAGGGGGTAATTCACCCCTCCACTTT. It encodes CASSSTGGNSPLHF. The complete variable domain, with remaining parts taken from reference TRBV7-3 and TRBJ1-6, reads GAGVSQTPSNKVTEKGKYVELRCDPISGHTALYWYRQSLGQGPEFLIYFQGTGAADDSGLPNDRFFAVRPEGSVSTLKIQRTERGDSAVYLCASSSTGGNSPLHFGNGTRLTVT.

The rearrangement uses TRBV28 and TRBJ1-2, with TRBD1 as a possible D gene (6 bases). The CDR3 contains 14 residues. Trimming shortened V by 3 bases and J by 3 bases, and 11 bases separated the two germline ends. Germline V gene data show CDR1 as MDHEN and CDR2 as SYDVKM. The CDR3 protein is CASSFSGGDYGYTF. Here the CDR3 DNA reads TGTGCCAGCAGTTTTTCGGGGGGCGACTATGGCTACACCTTC.

This chain links TRBV7-2 with TRBJ2-2, with a weak D call TRBD1 (6 bases). The ends were cut back, 5 bases at V and 4 bases at J, with 11 bases in the middle. The CDR3 runs 14 residues. Germline V CDR1 and CDR2: SGHTA, FQGNSA. The CDR3 region is CASSQRGTTGELFF. CDR3 in DNA: TGTGCCAGCAGCCAAAGGGGGACCACCGGGGAGCTGTTTTTT.

The chain has TRBV5-6 and TRBJ2-1; D is perhaps TRBD2 (5 bases). The CDR3 is 13 amino acids. CDR1 is SGHDT and CDR2 is YYEEEE in the germline V gene. Trimming stripped 4 bases from V and 2 bases from J, with 7 bases between. CDR3 coding DNA: TGTGCCAGCAGCCACGGGACCTACAATGAGCAGTTCTTC. Translating gives CASSHGTYNEQFF.

The chain recombines TRBV5-1 with TRBJ2-7, with D tentatively TRBD1 (5 bases). In germline, CDR1 is SGHRS, CDR2 YFSETQ. The CDR3 is made up of 11 amino acids. The V and J ends lost 7 bases and 9 bases respectively, with 14 bases between them. This CDR3 reads CASAEQGGQYF. CDR3 nucleotide sequence: TGCGCCAGCGCCGAGCAGGGTGGGCAGTACTTC. Full variable domain (missing parts from reference TRBV5-1 and TRBJ2-7): KAGVTQTPRYLIKTRGQQVTLSCSPISGHRSVSWYQQTPGQGLQFLFEYFSETQRNKGNFPGRFSGRQFSNSRSEMNVSTLELGDSALYLCASAEQGGQYFGPGTRLTVT.

The chain combines TRBV5-5 with TRBJ2-7, with a possible D match to TRBD1 (6 bases). The CDR3 sequence is 17 residues long. The germline V gene has CDR1 SGHKS and CDR2 YYEKEE (reference sequence). V shed 0 bases and J shed 1 base, with 17 bases lying between them. CDR3 bases: TGTGCCAGCAGCTTGGTCGGGGCAGCAGGGGTGTCCTACGAGCAGTACTTC. Protein: CASSLVGAAGVSYEQYF.

The rearrangement joins TRBV5-1 to TRBJ2-3; 8 bases are a match to TRBD2. V gave up 0 bases and J gave up 5 bases; unmatched junction bases: 8. The CDR3 spans 16 residues. Germline V gene data show CDR1 as SGHRS and CDR2 as YFSETQ. The CDR3 sequence is CASSLDPAGVGDTQYF. In nucleotides, the CDR3 is TGCGCCAGCAGCTTGGATCCAGCGGGAGTGGGAGATACGCAGTATTTT.

The V call is TRBV5-1, the J call TRBJ2-2; TRBD2 matches at 9 bases. This CDR3 has 15 amino acids. From germline, CDR1 is SGHRS and CDR2 YFSETQ. V was pared by 2 bases and J by 3 bases, with 2 bases of the junction left unmatched. CDR3 nucleotide sequence: TGCGCCAGCAGCTTTATAGCGGGGGACACCGGGGAGCTGTTTTTT. Amino acid sequence: CASSFIAGDTGELFF. Full variable domain (remainder filled in from reference TRBV5-1 and TRBJ2-2): KAGVTQTPRYLIKTRGQQVTLSCSPISGHRSVSWYQQTPGQGLQFLFEYFSETQRNKGNFPGRFSGRQFSNSRSEMNVSTLELGDSALYLCASSFIAGDTGELFFGEGSRLTVL.

The J gene is TRBJ1-2, the V gene TRBV7-9; D is unclear. Germline V gene lookup returns CDR1 SEHNR and CDR2 FQNEAQ (reference sequence). Trimming stripped 1 base from V and 3 bases from J, with 9 bases between. The CDR3 runs to 14 residues. CDR3 DNA: TGTGCCAGCAGCTTAGGAGGGCTAGACTATGGCTACACCTTC. Protein: CASSLGGLDYGYTF.

The chain couples TRBV28 to TRBJ2-7; tentatively, D is TRBD2 (6 bases). CDR3 size: 15 residues. The V gene's germline CDR1 is MDHEN and CDR2 SYDVKM. V lost 8 bases and J lost 1, with 18 bases in between. DNA of the CDR3: TGTGCCAGCCGAATCCCCCTGGCGGGGTCCTACGAGCAGTACTTC. Residues: CASRIPLAGSYEQYF.

The rearrangement uses TRBV7-9 and TRBJ1-1; 9 nucleotides agree with TRBD1. Looked up from germline, CDR1 is SEHNR and CDR2 is FQNEAQ (reference sequence). V lost 4 bases and J lost 3; bases outside the gene matches: 6. This CDR3 region has 15 residues. The CDR3 bases are TGTGCCAGCAGCTCTTGGGACAGGGACGACACTGAAGCTTTCTTT. This translates into CASSSWDRDDTEAFF.

The CDR3 nucleotides read TGTGCCACCAGCAGAGATGGCGCAGGGAGGGATTCACCCCTCCACTTT. It yields the protein CATSRDGAGRDSPLHF. The chain combines TRBV15 with TRBJ1-6; D is possibly TRBD1 (5 bases). The germline gives CDR1 LNHNV, CDR2 YYDKDF (reference sequence). The CDR3 totals 16 residues. Trimming removed 0 bases at V and 8 bases at J, with 14 bases between.

The J gene is TRBJ2-5, the V gene TRBV9, with 7 positions matching TRBD1. Trimming took 5 bases from V and 2 from J; bases not matched to a gene: 6. The CDR3 has 14 amino acids. The germline V gene has CDR1 SGDLS and CDR2 YYNGEE. This chain's CDR3 is CASSPGDRQETQYF. CDR3 nucleotide sequence: TGTGCCAGCAGTCCCGGGGACAGACAAGAGACCCAGTACTTC.

The chain carries TRBV7-2 and TRBJ2-2, with D hard to call. This CDR3 has 16 residues. Germline CDR1 SGHTA, CDR2 FQGNSA. V shed 5 bases and J shed 6 bases, with 19 bases lying between them. CDR3 in amino acids: CASSAHAVFVSGELFF. The CDR3 nucleotides read TGTGCCAGCAGCGCACACGCCGTGTTCGTATCCGGGGAGCTGTTTTTT.

This rearrangement joins TRBV4-1 to TRBJ1-2; 7 nucleotides match TRBD1. This CDR3 has 15 residues. Trimming at V came to 6 bases and at J to 4 bases, leaving 11 bases not matched to a gene. The V gene's germline CDR1 is MGHRA and CDR2 YSYEKL. The CDR3 DNA sequence: TGCGCCAGCAGTCGCAACAGGGGTCAGGGCTATGGCTACACCTTC. Its protein product is CASSRNRGQGYGYTF.

This chain uses TRBV9 with TRBJ2-3; 10 bases line up with TRBD2. With 3 bases clipped from V and 6 bases from J, the junction kept 13 bases outside the gene matches. The CDR3 covers 17 residues. The germline gives CDR1 SGDLS, CDR2 YYNGEE. The CDR3 nucleotides read TGTGCCAGCAGCGGCAGGACTAGCGGAGGAGGGGGGGATACGCAGTATTTT. It codes for CASSGRTSGGGGDTQYF.

V gene TRBV19 combines with J gene TRBJ2-2; 10 positions match TRBD1. Germline V lookup: CDR1 LNHDA, CDR2 SQIVND (reference sequence). The J segment lost 5 bases and the V segment lost 7 bases, leaving 7 bases of the junction unmatched. The CDR3 runs 15 residues. CDR3 amino acids: CASNTPGQGTGELFF. DNA of the CDR3: TGTGCCAGTAATACGCCGGGACAGGGGACCGGGGAGCTGTTTTTT.

The genes are TRBV6-6 and TRBJ1-1; 9 bases map to TRBD1. The CDR3 totals 15 residues. The V gene's germline CDR1 is MNHNY and CDR2 SVGAGI (reference sequence). V shed 6 bases and J 1 base; nucleotides not matched to a gene: 6. CDR3 DNA: TGTGCCAGCAGATCCGACAGGGGGTCGAACACTGAAGCTTTCTTT. Its translation: CASRSDRGSNTEAFF.

The rearrangement uses TRBV6-4 and TRBJ2-1; 13 nucleotides match TRBD2. This CDR3 comprises 15 residues. V lost 0 bases and J lost 10; bases outside the gene matches: 3. Germline V lookup: CDR1 MRHNA, CDR2 SNTAGT. CDR3 residues: CASSDSGLAGVEQFF. As DNA, the CDR3 is TGTGCCAGCAGTGACTCCGGACTAGCGGGAGTCGAGCAGTTCTTC.

The V call is TRBV5-1, the J call TRBJ1-2, with TRBD1 as a possible D gene (6 bases). Germline V gives CDR1 SGHRS, CDR2 YFSETQ. Deletions cut 1 base from V and 8 bases from J, with 12 bases between. The CDR3 contains 13 residues. The DNA for the CDR3 is TGCGCCAGCAGCTTGATGACAGGAGAGGGCTACACCTTC. It codes for CASSLMTGEGYTF.

The rearrangement links TRBV29-1 to TRBJ1-1; 7 bases are shared with TRBD1. This CDR3 comprises 14 residues. Per germline, CDR1 SQVTM and CDR2 ANQGSEA. V shed 6 bases and J 2 bases; nucleotides not matched to a gene: 9. The CDR3 DNA sequence: TGCAGCGTAGATGACCGGGACAGTAACACTGAAGCTTTCTTT. This translates into CSVDDRDSNTEAFF.

The CDR3 region has the DNA TGTGCCAGCAGCGACCTCTTGCGCGGGAGCCCCGATGAGCAGTTCTTC. Its protein product is CASSDLLRGSPDEQFF. The rearrangement links TRBV6-4 to TRBJ2-1, with 7 positions matching TRBD2. The CDR3 consists of 16 residues. The V segment lost 6 bases and the J segment 8 bases; nucleotides outside the gene matches: 16. Per the germline V gene, CDR1 is MRHNA and CDR2 is SNTAGT.

The chain links TRBV29-1 to TRBJ1-1, with 7 bases fitting TRBD1. The CDR3 has 13 amino acids. The V gene end was trimmed by 6 bases and the J gene end by 0 bases; junction bases not matched to a gene: 4. CDR1 is SQVTM, CDR2 ANQGSEA, per germline. CDR3 protein: CSVRGQMNTEAFF. CDR3 DNA sequence: TGCAGCGTGAGGGGACAGATGAACACTGAAGCTTTCTTT.

This chain connects TRBV10-1 to TRBJ1-4; TRBD1 agrees at 7 bases. There are 14 residues in the CDR3. The trim removed 3 bases at V and 7 bases at J, leaving 5 bases unmatched. Germline CDR1 and CDR2: WNHNN and SYGVQD (reference sequence). The CDR3 sequence is CASSDRQGGEKLFF. The CDR3 region has the DNA TGCGCCAGCAGTGACAGACAGGGAGGTGAAAAACTGTTTTTT.

The chain is built from TRBV27 and TRBJ2-2; a weak D match, TRBD2 (6 bases). Trimming left V 4 bases short and J 5 bases short, with 11 bases between. This CDR3 contains 14 residues. From germline, CDR1 is MNHEY and CDR2 SMNVEV (reference sequence). CDR3 sequence reads: CASSWGVGTGELFF. For the CDR3, the DNA is TGTGCCAGCAGTTGGGGGGTAGGAACCGGGGAGCTGTTTTTT.